Each of the 19 T cell receptor beta chains below was sequenced from the same sample in a study of shared clonotypes between healthy human individuals. The method was immunoSEQ multiplex PCR; TCRdb's version includes in-frame clones alone and lacks a portion of them. The sample carries roughly 2 million clones, 90% to 95% recorded once. Sequencing was performed on naive CD4+ T cells sorted from blood. The subset is: CD45RA+ positively selected. The receptors were gathered from a man between 18 and 35 years old in good health.

Only one count was recorded for this clone. The chain employs TRBV7-9 and TRBJ2-7, with 11 bases matching TRBD2. The CDR3 has 15 amino acids. CDR1 is SEHNR and CDR2 is FQNEAQ in the germline V gene (reference sequence). V shed 2 bases and J 3 bases; nucleotides not matched to a gene: 3. CDR3 residues: CASSLLAGGRYEQYF. CDR3 coding DNA: TGTGCCAGCAGCTTACTAGCGGGGGGCCGCTACGAGCAGTACTTC.

This chain links TRBV30 with TRBJ2-7; 14 bases line up with TRBD2. The V and J ends lost 3 bases and 4 bases, in that order; junction bases with no gene match: 14. The germline V gene has CDR1 GTSNPN and CDR2 SVGIG (reference sequence). This CDR3 is built from 18 residues. CDR3 sequence reads: CAWRNRTSGRLRGYEQYF. The DNA of the CDR3 is TGTGCCTGGAGGAACCGGACTAGCGGGAGGCTCCGGGGTTACGAGCAGTACTTC.

The rearrangement joins TRBV6-1 to TRBJ2-7; the D is unclear. Germline CDR1 MNHNS, CDR2 SASEGT. The CDR3 is made up of 15 amino acids. With 1 base removed from V and 3 bases from J, the gap between germline ends came to 13 bases. CDR3 DNA: TGTGCCAGCAGTGAAGGAATAACGGAGTTCTACGAGCAGTACTTC. This encodes CASSEGITEFYEQYF.

V is TRBV6-5 and J is TRBJ2-3, with 12 bases identical to TRBD2. Trimming removed 4 bases from V and 2 bases from J; junction bases left unmatched: 4. Germline V lookup: CDR1 MNHEY, CDR2 SVGAGI. The CDR3 is made up of 16 amino acids. The CDR3 loop is CASSFRTSGVTDTQYF. CDR3 coding DNA: TGTGCCAGCAGTTTCCGGACTAGCGGGGTCACAGATACGCAGTATTTT.

The V gene is TRBV18, the J gene TRBJ2-7, with no clear D. The CDR3 length is 14 residues. V shed 0 bases and J shed 2 bases, with 8 bases lying between them. Germline lookup yields CDR1 KGHSH and CDR2 LQKENI. As DNA, the CDR3 is TGTGCCAGCTCACCACCTCAACAGACCTACGAGCAGTACTTC. Translation gives CASSPPQQTYEQYF.

This chain connects TRBV7-9 to TRBJ1-4; D gene uncertain. In germline, CDR1 is SEHNR, CDR2 FQNEAQ (reference sequence). The CDR3 loop spans 15 amino acids. V lost 2 bases to trimming and J lost 7 bases, with 14 bases between them. CDR3 coding DNA: TGTGCCAGCAGCTTAATAAACAAAAGCGGTGAAAAACTGTTTTTT. Its protein is CASSLINKSGEKLFF.

This clone has only one observation. This chain uses TRBV18 with TRBJ2-7, with a possible D match to TRBD1 (6 bases). This CDR3 comprises 14 residues. The ends were cut back, 5 bases at V and 1 base at J, with 12 bases in the middle. Germline V lookup: CDR1 KGHSH, CDR2 LQKENI. The CDR3 here is CASSAGQTSYEQYF. CDR3 bases: TGTGCCAGCTCAGCAGGACAGACATCCTACGAGCAGTACTTC.

This chain joins TRBV6-1 and TRBJ2-2; no firm D call. This CDR3 is built from 14 residues. Germline V CDR1 and CDR2: MNHNS, SASEGT. V dropped 8 bases and J dropped 0 bases, with 10 bases sitting between them. This CDR3 reads CASLGLPNTGELFF. CDR3 coding DNA: TGTGCCAGCCTGGGTCTGCCGAACACCGGGGAGCTGTTTTTT.

The chain combines TRBV27 with TRBJ1-2; no clear D gene. Germline assignment: CDR1 MNHEY and CDR2 SMNVEV (reference sequence). Trimming removed 3 bases at V and 0 bases at J, with 14 bases between. The CDR3 runs 16 residues. CDR3 DNA: TGTGCCAGCAGTTTTCGTGTAGCAATAACTAACTATGGCTACACCTTC. Its translation is CASSFRVAITNYGYTF.

As regards this clone: This sample also contains other DNA sequences that code for the same CDR3. The V and J genes are TRBV5-1 and TRBJ2-7; D possibly corresponds to TRBD1 (6 bases). The V gene's germline CDR1 is SGHRS and CDR2 YFSETQ. Trimming left V 2 bases short and J 1 base short, with 7 bases between. This CDR3 region has 13 residues. DNA of the CDR3: TGCGCCAGCAGCTTAGGACAGTCCTACGAGCAGTACTTC. Its translation: CASSLGQSYEQYF. Based on the CDR3 plus reference TRBV5-1 and TRBJ2-7, the full variable domain is KAGVTQTPRYLIKTRGQQVTLSCSPISGHRSVSWYQQTPGQGLQFLFEYFSETQRNKGNFPGRFSGRQFSNSRSEMNVSTLELGDSALYLCASSLGQSYEQYFGPGTRLTVT.

V and J are TRBV21-1 and TRBJ1-5; the table gives TRBD1 as D, unverified against the DNA. TRBV21-1 is noted as a pseudogene. This CDR3 contains 14 residues. CDR3 bases: TGTGCCAGCAGCAAACAGTATAGCAATCAGCCCCAGCATTTT. This gives the protein CASSKQYSNQPQHF.

The chain links TRBV10-3 to TRBJ1-2; possible D gene TRBD1, 6 bases. Germline V gene lookup returns CDR1 ENHRY and CDR2 SYGVKD. The CDR3 consists of 14 residues. Trimming stripped 4 bases from V and 4 bases from J, with 13 bases between. CDR3 nucleotide sequence: TGTGCCATCAGTGGGCAGGGGAGCGTCTATGGCTACACCTTC. Amino acids: CAISGQGSVYGYTF.

The sample holds one count of this clone. This could be a read error, since a much larger clone is one nucleotide away. The sample has other DNA sequences that encode this CDR3 too. CDR3 DNA: TGTGCCAGCTCACCACTGGGGAACACTGAAGCTTTCTTT. Its translation is CASSPLGNTEAFF. V gene TRBV18 combines with J gene TRBJ1-1; D is undetermined. V was shortened by 1 base and J by 1 base, with 4 bases between the two germline ends. This CDR3 comprises 13 residues. The germline gives CDR1 KGHSH, CDR2 LQKENI.

The rearrangement links TRBV2 to TRBJ1-5; no firm D call. From germline, CDR1 is SNHLY and CDR2 FYNNEI. V lost 7 bases and J lost 5, with 12 bases in between. The CDR3 has 13 amino acids. The CDR3 spells CASNREWDQPQHF. CDR3 DNA: TGTGCCAGCAATCGGGAATGGGATCAGCCCCAGCATTTT.

The chain recombines TRBV21-1 with TRBJ2-7; the table calls TRBD2, which could not be checked here. TRBV21-1 is deemed a pseudogene. The CDR3 covers 16 residues. The CDR3 sequence is CASSKSTWGLHYEQYF. The CDR3 region has the DNA TGTGCCAGCAGCAAAAGTACGTGGGGACTGCACTACGAGCAGTACTTC.

V is TRBV4-2 and J is TRBJ2-1; unclear D gene. CDR3 size: 14 residues. V lost 0 bases and J lost 4, with 7 bases in between. CDR1 is LGHNA and CDR2 is YNFKEQ in the germline V gene. CDR3 protein: CASSQEARYNEQFF. The CDR3 region has the DNA TGTGCCAGCAGCCAAGAAGCCCGGTACAATGAGCAGTTCTTC.

The rearrangement links TRBV19 to TRBJ2-7, with 8 bases aligning to TRBD1. Germline V lookup: CDR1 LNHDA, CDR2 SQIVND (reference sequence). After removal of 9 bases from V and 4 bases from J, the junction contained 14 bases not matched to a gene. CDR3 length: 15 residues. The CDR3 coding sequence is TGTGCCAGCCACCAAACCGGGACAGGCAAATACGAGCAGTACTTC. Translated, it gives CASHQTGTGKYEQYF.

The rearrangement uses TRBV4-1 and TRBJ1-2; 10 bases are a match to TRBD1. V was clipped by 1 base and J by 6 bases; unmatched bases: 5. The length of the CDR3 is 15 residues. CDR1 MGHRA and CDR2 YSYEKL come from the germline V gene. CDR3 loop: CASSQGQGARDGYTF. In DNA, the CDR3 is TGCGCCAGCAGCCAAGGACAGGGGGCGCGGGATGGCTACACCTTC.

The V gene is TRBV6-5, the J gene TRBJ1-1; D is unclear. The CDR3 runs to 14 residues. The ends were cut back, 6 bases at V and 3 bases at J, with 14 bases in the middle. The germline CDR1 and CDR2 sequences are MNHEY and SVGAGI. CDR3 coding DNA: TGTGCCAGCAGGATAGGGTTTGGCGACACTGAAGCTTTCTTT. It specifies CASRIGFGDTEAFF.